This T cell receptor (beta chain) originates from a study of neurological immune-mediated disorders. 5'RACE with 10-nucleotide random UMIs generated the cDNA. Over 190 million TCR-beta sequences from 15-18 subjects came from every sequencing run. A single record per CDR3 protein comes from TCRdb applying MiXCR to the 5' RACE reads. Here the sample spans 60,000 to 85,000 distinct CDR3 sequences, approximately 5.2% being singletons. The length of the CDR3 is 13 residues. From germline, CDR1 is SQVTM and CDR2 ANQGSEA. Comment on this clonotype: This clone may be a read error of a much larger clone one base away.

The chain is built from TRBV29-1 and TRBJ1-3; 8 bases line up with TRBD1. The sample taken for sequencing was PBMCs. The sequence derives from a man aged 18 to 35 with multiple sclerosis. CDR3 protein: CSVAGQGGKTIYF. As DNA, the CDR3 is TGCAGCGTTGCCGGACAGGGCGGAAAAACCATATATTTT.